A selection of T cell receptor beta chains follows, all from one sample in a study of T cells in Graves' hyperthyroidism and ophthalmopathy. TCRdb ran MiXCR on the multiplex PCR reads and lists one entry per CDR3 protein. This table has more than 350,000 distinct CDR3 sequences, approximately 15% appearing once. Sequenced material: blood. These receptors were obtained from a woman in her twenties or thirties with Graves' ophthalmopathy. Both conserved end residues are part of each CDR3. Fields, in order: J gene, clone size, V gene, D gene, CDR3 protein, CDR3 DNA. The D gene is left open where the match is weak. Expanded clones get a size class; other rows say once, few or many, or leave the size out.

j_call: TRBJ2-7; clone_size: many; v_call: TRBV27; d_call: -; cdr3_aa: CASSLRSRYEQYF; cdr3_nt: TGTGCCAGCAGTTTAAGGTCCAGGTACGAGCAGTACTTC
j_call: TRBJ2-7; clone_size: many; v_call: TRBV7-2; d_call: -; cdr3_aa: CASSFGRSPYEQYF; cdr3_nt: TGTGCCAGCAGCTTTGGACGGAGTCCCTACGAGCAGTACTTC
j_call: TRBJ1-6; clone_size: many; v_call: TRBV7-9; d_call: -; cdr3_aa: CASSLAYSPLHF; cdr3_nt: TGTGCCAGCAGCTTAGCGTATTCACCCCTCCACTTT
j_call: TRBJ2-3; clone_size: many; v_call: TRBV14; d_call: -; cdr3_aa: CASSQEGRARADTQYF; cdr3_nt: TGTGCCAGCAGCCAAGAAGGTCGTGCCAGGGCAGATACGCAGTATTTT
j_call: TRBJ2-7; clone_size: many; v_call: TRBV28; d_call: -; cdr3_aa: CASISPPGRQYEQYF; cdr3_nt: TGTGCCAGCATCAGCCCCCCGGGACGACAGTACGAGCAGTACTTC
j_call: TRBJ2-7; clone_size: many; v_call: TRBV27; d_call: -; cdr3_aa: CASSPVGGFAYEQYF; cdr3_nt: TGTGCCAGCAGCCCCGTAGGGGGTTTTGCCTACGAGCAGTACTTC
j_call: TRBJ1-6; clone_size: -; v_call: TRBV5-6; d_call: -; cdr3_aa: CASSSLVGGANSPLHF; cdr3_nt: TGTGCCAGCAGCTCCCTAGTGGGGGGGGCTAATTCACCCCTCCACTTT
j_call: TRBJ1-5; clone_size: -; v_call: TRBV3-1; d_call: -; cdr3_aa: CASSQEVADQPQHF; cdr3_nt: TGTGCCAGCAGCCAAGAAGTGGCGGATCAGCCCCAGCATTTT
j_call: TRBJ1-1; clone_size: -; v_call: TRBV28; d_call: -; cdr3_aa: CASSLSSQNEAFF; cdr3_nt: TGTGCCAGCAGTTTATCTTCCCAGAATGAAGCTTTCTTT
j_call: TRBJ2-3; clone_size: many; v_call: TRBV29-1; d_call: -; cdr3_aa: CSVDGRGRRGGTQYF; cdr3_nt: TGCAGCGTTGATGGCCGAGGTCGAAGAGGCGGTACGCAGTATTTT
j_call: TRBJ1-2; clone_size: few; v_call: TRBV28; d_call: TRBD1; cdr3_aa: CASRDVNRGQDGYTF; cdr3_nt: TGTGCCAGCAGAGATGTAAACAGGGGGCAAGATGGCTACACCTTC
j_call: TRBJ2-7; clone_size: few; v_call: TRBV5-8; d_call: TRBD1; cdr3_aa: CASNEAGQAAYEQYF; cdr3_nt: TGTGCCAGCAACGAAGCCGGACAGGCCGCCTACGAGCAGTACTTC
j_call: TRBJ2-3; clone_size: many; v_call: TRBV6-1; d_call: -; cdr3_aa: CASSPHGGASSTDTQYF; cdr3_nt: TGTGCCAGCAGTCCCCATGGAGGCGCTTCTAGCACAGATACGCAGTATTTT
j_call: TRBJ1-5; clone_size: few; v_call: TRBV19; d_call: -; cdr3_aa: CASMTPDPGRPQHF; cdr3_nt: TGTGCCAGTATGACCCCGGACCCAGGCCGGCCCCAGCATTTT
j_call: TRBJ2-1; clone_size: many; v_call: TRBV20-1; d_call: -; cdr3_aa: CSAREIGRRGSSYNEQFF; cdr3_nt: TGCAGTGCTAGGGAGATTGGCCGGCGGGGTAGCTCCTACAATGAGCAGTTCTTC
j_call: TRBJ2-5; clone_size: many; v_call: TRBV3-1; d_call: -; cdr3_aa: CATGTGYRQEQETQYF; cdr3_nt: TGTGCCACGGGAACAGGTTATCGTCAGGAACAAGAGACCCAGTACTTC
j_call: TRBJ2-7; clone_size: few; v_call: TRBV6-1; d_call: TRBD2; cdr3_aa: CASSERGGMGEQYF; cdr3_nt: TGTGCCAGCAGTGAACGGGGGGGCATGGGCGAGCAGTACTTC
j_call: TRBJ2-5; clone_size: many; v_call: TRBV7-2; d_call: -; cdr3_aa: CASELAPKETQYF; cdr3_nt: TGTGCCAGCGAGCTAGCGCCCAAAGAGACCCAGTACTTC